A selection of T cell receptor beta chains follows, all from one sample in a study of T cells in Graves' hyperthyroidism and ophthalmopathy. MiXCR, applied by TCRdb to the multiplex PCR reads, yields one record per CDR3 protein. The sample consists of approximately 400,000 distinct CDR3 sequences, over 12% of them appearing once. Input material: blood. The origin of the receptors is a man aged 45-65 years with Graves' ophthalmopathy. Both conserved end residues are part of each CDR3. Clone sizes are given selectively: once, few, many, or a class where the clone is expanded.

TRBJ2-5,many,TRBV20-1,CSANREPDGTQYF
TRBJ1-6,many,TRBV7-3,CASSSYRNSPLHF
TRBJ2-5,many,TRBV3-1,CASSQGVLEGWETQYF
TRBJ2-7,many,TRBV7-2,CASSHSSGRPGEQYF
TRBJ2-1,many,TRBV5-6,CASRSDRPGNEQFF
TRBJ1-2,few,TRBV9,CASSVGTNSDYGYTF
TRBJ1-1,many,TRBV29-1,CSVEGRGGTEAFF
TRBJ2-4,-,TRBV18,CASSPNHLGTVEYF
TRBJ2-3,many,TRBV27,CASSLQREAVDTQYF
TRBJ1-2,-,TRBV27,CASSLSGRLYGYTF
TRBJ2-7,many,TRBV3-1,CASSQGSGTGKYEQYF
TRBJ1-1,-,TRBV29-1,CSVALPRHTNTEAFF
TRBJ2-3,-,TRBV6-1,CASRALGTQYF
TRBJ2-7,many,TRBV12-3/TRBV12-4,CASKAGATRNEQYF
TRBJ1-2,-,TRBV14,CASSQTGVGAEYGYTF
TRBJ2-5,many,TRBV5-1,CASSLGRGEETQYF
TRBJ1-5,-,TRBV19,CASSPDLRSSTGQPQHF
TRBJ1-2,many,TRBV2,CASRVRVPGGAYGYTF
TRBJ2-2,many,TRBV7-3,CASSMRTLGAGELFF
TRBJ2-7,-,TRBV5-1,CASSLVSYAYEQYF
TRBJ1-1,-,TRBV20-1,CSGRRQPNAEAFF
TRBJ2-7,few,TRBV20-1,CSAHREPSRVEQYF
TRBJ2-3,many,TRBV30,CAWEVRDTQYF
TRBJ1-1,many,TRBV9,CASSVVVPNTEAFF
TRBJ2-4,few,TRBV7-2,CASSFGDRNIQYF
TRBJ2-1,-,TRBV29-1,CSALLVVREAYNEQFF
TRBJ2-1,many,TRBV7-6,CASSLRNNEQFF
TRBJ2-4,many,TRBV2,CASRGPWGLTKNIQYF
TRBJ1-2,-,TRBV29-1,CSVGRDGFYGYTF
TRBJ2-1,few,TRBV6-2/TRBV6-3,CASASGTSGETTYNEQFF
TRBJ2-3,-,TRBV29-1,CSVVEASGRPSVRDTQYF
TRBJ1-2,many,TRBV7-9,CASSLDRQIYGYTF
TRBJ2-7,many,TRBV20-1,CSASRREVRDEQYF
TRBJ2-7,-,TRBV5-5,CASSLAPQGSPTYEQYF
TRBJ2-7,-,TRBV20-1,CSAGLAGGSEQYF
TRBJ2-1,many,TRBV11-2,CASSFFRDVSSYNEQFF
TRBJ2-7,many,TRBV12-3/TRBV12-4,CASSLASPAFEQYF
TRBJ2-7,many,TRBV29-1,CSVDAPGWADHYEQYF
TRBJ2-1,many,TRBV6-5,CASSYRSSAGGRPGRHEQFF
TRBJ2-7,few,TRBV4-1,CASRENGREGLEQYF
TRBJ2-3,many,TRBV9,CASSVGASGHTDTQYF
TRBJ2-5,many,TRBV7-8,CASSLRLAGGIQETQYF
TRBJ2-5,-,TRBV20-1,CSADGILAGGNQETQYF